This record covers a single T cell receptor (beta chain). Its antigen is still unknown. From germline, CDR1 is SGHRS and CDR2 YFSETQ. With 1 base removed from V and 5 bases from J, the gap between germline ends came to 12 bases. This CDR3 comprises 14 residues. The data were taken from a study of lymphopenia after photon versus proton radiotherapy. The table came from immunoSEQ multiplex PCR; TCRdb's copy has only in-frame clones and leaves some out. The sample consists of 55,000 to 75,000 clones, roughly 93% of them appearing once. Broader study findings: Only patients who died were analyzed for survival; proton advantage is unproven. After the lymphocyte nadir, photon-treated repertoires showed oligoclonal expansion, especially of CD8+ Temra cells. Post-nadir TCR diversity decline inversely tracked overall survival among those who died. Relative stability marked proton patients; photon patients lost diversity and naive cells.

The receptor was derived from a woman in her 70s with pancreatic cancer. The genes are TRBV5-1 and TRBJ2-5; D is possibly TRBD2 (6 bases). Material: peripheral blood, obtained from a patient treated with photon-based radiotherapy. The CDR3 DNA sequence: TGCGCCAGCAGCTTGTCGGGGGTCCGGGAGACCCAGTACTTC. This codes for CASSLSGVRETQYF.